This T cell receptor beta chain derives from a study of CD8+ T cells in alopecia areata. Sample treatment: oral pan-JAK inhibitor, 5-10 mg twice daily. Alopecia areata patients provided lesional scalp punch biopsies and peripheral blood, both collected for the study. The study, taken as a whole, reports: Scalp clonality, along with expanded CD8+ clones among the top 100, was significantly decreased by tofacitinib. Tofacitinib did not eliminate many expanded lesional clones from scalp or blood. Whereas mice showed it more clearly, TCR sharing across patients was murkier, possibly because of HLA.

This clone was seen only a few times. As yet, its antigen is unknown. Extraction of RNA preceded its reverse transcription into cDNA, which served as the sequencing template. Profiled with immunoSEQ multiplex PCR; TCRdb holds only in-frame clones, not every one. The sample comprises 130,000 or so clones, over 60% of which are singletons, and around 5.7% rests with the top ten. Germline V gene data show CDR1 as SGHVS and CDR2 as FQNEAQ. The CDR3 covers 15 residues. Trimming removed 6 bases at V and 3 bases at J, with 15 bases between. The chain recombines TRBV7-8 with TRBJ2-1, with a weak D call TRBD1 (6 bases). This clonotype was sampled from a human donor with alopecia areata. The sequencing used CD4+ T cells sorted from blood, collected at week 4, from a patient treated with tofacitinib. The CDR3: CASRVPGQNYNEQFF. DNA for the CDR3: TGTGCCAGCAGGGTCCCTGGACAGAACTACAATGAGCAGTTCTTC.